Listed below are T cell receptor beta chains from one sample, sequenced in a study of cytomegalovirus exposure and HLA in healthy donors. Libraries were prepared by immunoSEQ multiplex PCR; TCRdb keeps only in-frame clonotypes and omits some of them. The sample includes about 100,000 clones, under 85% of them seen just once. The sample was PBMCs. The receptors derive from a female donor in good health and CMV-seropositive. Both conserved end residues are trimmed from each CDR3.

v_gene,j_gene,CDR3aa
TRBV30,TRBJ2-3,AWSAGVADTQY
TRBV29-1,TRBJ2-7,SVEVGQGVYEQY
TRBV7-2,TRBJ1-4,ASSLSRNNEKLF
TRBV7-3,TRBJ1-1,ASSLTRNTEAF
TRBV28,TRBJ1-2,ASSLTNTPGYT
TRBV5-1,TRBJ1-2,ASSLLVNSLLYGYT
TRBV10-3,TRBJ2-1,AISDLGGNNEQF
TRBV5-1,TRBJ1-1,ASSLAGINTEAF
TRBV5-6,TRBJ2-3,ASSFRTGSGTDTQY
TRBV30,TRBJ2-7,AWSVRTSYYEQY
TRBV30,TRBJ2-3,AWSEASGSADTQY
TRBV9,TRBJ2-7,ASSKQGSEQY
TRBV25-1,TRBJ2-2,ASSELTGYLTGELF
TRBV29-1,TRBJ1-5,SVGPSEGQPQH
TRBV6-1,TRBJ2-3,ASSEGDRSTDTQY
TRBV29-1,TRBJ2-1,SVGGQGSYNEQF
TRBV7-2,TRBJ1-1,ASILNTGGGGPSTEAF
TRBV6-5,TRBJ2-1,ASSHGGEQF
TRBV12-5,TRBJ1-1,ASGLAYGTEAF
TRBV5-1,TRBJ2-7,ASSLSSGGAKEQY
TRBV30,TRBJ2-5,AWSDGRFQETQY
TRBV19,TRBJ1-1,ASSHRLTEAF
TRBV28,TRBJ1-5,ASSLSSQGNQPQH
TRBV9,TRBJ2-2,ASSVAGGPSGELF
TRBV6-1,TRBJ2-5,ASSRRGEETQY
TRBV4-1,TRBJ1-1,ASSQDYRATEAF
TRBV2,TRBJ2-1,ASMAGQGGGASGGRYNEQF
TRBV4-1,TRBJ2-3,ASSQALPGTSGGASDTQY
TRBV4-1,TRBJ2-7,ASSQEVLWGRGYEQY
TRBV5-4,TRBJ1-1,ASSPAGTGFTEAF
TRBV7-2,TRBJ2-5,ASSLRGASGGATQY
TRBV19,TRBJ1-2,ASRAQAVYGYT
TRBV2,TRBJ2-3,ASSEGLGTDTQY
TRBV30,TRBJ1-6,AWSGLTGPDSPLH
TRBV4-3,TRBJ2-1,ASSQDRLAENNEQF
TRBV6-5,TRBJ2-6,ASRPGVGANVLT
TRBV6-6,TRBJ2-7,ASSFPGHRRRYEQY
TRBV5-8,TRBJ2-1,ASSPGRSSYNEQF
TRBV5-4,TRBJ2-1,ASSFSGSSYNEQF
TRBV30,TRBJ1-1,AWKRLRGASPTEAF
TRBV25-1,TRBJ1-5,ASSAWGQDQPQH
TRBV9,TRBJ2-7,ASSTWGQEQY
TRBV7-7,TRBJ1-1,ASSPDREGEAF
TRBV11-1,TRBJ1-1,ASSPIGQMNTEAF
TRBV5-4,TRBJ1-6,ASSQPGQYNSPLH
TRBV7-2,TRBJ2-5,ASSLLSETQY
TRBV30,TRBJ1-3,AWSPGTVSGNTIY
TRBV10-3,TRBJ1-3,AILSQGTGNTIY
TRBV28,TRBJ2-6,ASSEAGLSTNVLT
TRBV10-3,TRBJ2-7,AISRDSEQY
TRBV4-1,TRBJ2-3,ASSQGRQGYTDTQY
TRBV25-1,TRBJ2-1,ASSQWGPSYNEQF
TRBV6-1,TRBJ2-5,ASSDRGQGRLNPGSETQY
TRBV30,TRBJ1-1,AWSVLSDRGHTEAF